Ten or more counts support the clone carrying this T cell receptor beta chain. Its antigen remains unknown. The library protocol tagged individual cDNA molecules with unique molecular identifiers. TCRdb independently ran MiXCR on the 5' RACE reads; one entry per CDR3 protein. The data contain 65,000 to 75,000 distinct CDR3 sequences, 4% to 6% of them singletons. The data were taken from a study of early T cells in non-severe SARS-CoV-2 infection. Study in general: Sequencing targeted bulk RNA from unsorted whole blood, leaving chains unpaired.

This CDR3 has 12 amino acids. The germline gives CDR1 DFQATT, CDR2 SNEGSKA (reference sequence). Trimming stripped 1 base from V and 5 bases from J, with 8 bases between. Study observations and caveats: VDJdb matching skewed toward anti-spike CD8 responses, missing private and CD4 specificities.

The rearrangement links TRBV20-1 to TRBJ1-1; D is undetermined. Material: whole blood, obtained at baseline. This sequence was found in an adult who was a healthcare worker with PCR-confirmed SARS-CoV-2 infection or an uninfected control (not recorded which). The donor label of this sample is uncertain. CDR3 amino acids: CSARARDTEAFF. CDR3 nucleotides: TGCAGTGCTAGAGCGAGGGATACTGAAGCTTTCTTT.